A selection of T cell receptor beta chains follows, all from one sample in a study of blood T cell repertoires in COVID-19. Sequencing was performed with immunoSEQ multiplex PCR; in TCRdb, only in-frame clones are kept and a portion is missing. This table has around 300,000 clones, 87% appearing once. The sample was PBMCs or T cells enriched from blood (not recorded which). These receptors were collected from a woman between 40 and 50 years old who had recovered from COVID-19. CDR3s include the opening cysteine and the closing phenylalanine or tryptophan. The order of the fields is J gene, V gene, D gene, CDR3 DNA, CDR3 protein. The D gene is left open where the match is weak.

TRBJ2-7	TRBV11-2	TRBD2	TGTGCCAGCAGCTTAGAGGGCCTAGCGGGAGTATCCTACGAGCAGTACTTC	CASSLEGLAGVSYEQYF
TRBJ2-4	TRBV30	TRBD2	TGTGCCTGGAGGCTGGCCGCGGGAGTCAGCATTCAGTACTTC	CAWRLAAGVSIQYF
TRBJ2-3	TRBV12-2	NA	TGTGCAAGTCGCTCGGTGGTAGTAGCGGGAATCACAGATACGCAGTATTTT	CASRSVVVAGITDTQYF
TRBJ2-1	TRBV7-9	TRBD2	TGTGCCAGCAGCCCCCGTTTCGCGGGAGAAAATGAGCAGTTCTTC	CASSPRFAGENEQFF
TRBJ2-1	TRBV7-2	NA	TGTGCCAGCACCGGGCAGAGGGCCCACTACAATGAGCAGTTCTTC	CASTGQRAHYNEQFF
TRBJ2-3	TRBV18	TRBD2	TGTGCCAGCTCACCTTCCGAGCGGACTAGCGGGGATACGCAGTATTTT	CASSPSERTSGDTQYF
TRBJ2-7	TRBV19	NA	TGTGCCAGTAGTAGGGGGACTGGTTACCTCGAGCAGTACTTC	CASSRGTGYLEQYF
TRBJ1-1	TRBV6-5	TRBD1	TGTGCCAGCAGTCCCCACAGGGGAATGAACACTGAAGCTTTCTTT	CASSPHRGMNTEAFF
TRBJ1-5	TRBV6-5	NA	TGTGCCAGCATGGTACAGCACAATCAGCCCCAGCATTTT	CASMVQHNQPQHF
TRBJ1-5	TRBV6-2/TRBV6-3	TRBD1	TGTGCCAGCAGCCCTATCCAGGGGGCAGGTCAGCCCCAGCATTTT	CASSPIQGAGQPQHF
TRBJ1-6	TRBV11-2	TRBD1	TGTGCCAGCAGCTTAGAGCTGACAGGGCTATTGTCACCCCTCCACTTT	CASSLELTGLLSPLHF
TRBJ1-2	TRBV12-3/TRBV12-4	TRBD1	TGTGCCAGCAGTTTGACAGGGACTGGCTACACCTTC	CASSLTGTGYTF
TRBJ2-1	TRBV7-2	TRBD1	TGTGCCAGCAGCCCGGGGGACAGGGGGCGAGAGCAGTTCTTC	CASSPGDRGREQFF
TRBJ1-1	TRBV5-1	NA	TGCGCCAGCAGAGGTGCTGGGGCGCGGAACACTGAAGCTTTCTTT	CASRGAGARNTEAFF
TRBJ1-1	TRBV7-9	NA	TGTGCCAGCAGCTTAGATTACAGGGAAGCTTTCTTT	CASSLDYREAFF
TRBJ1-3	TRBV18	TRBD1	TGTGCCAGCTCAACCCCACAGGGGTTTGCTGGAAACACCATATATTTT	CASSTPQGFAGNTIYF
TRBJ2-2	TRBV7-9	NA	TGTGCCAGCAGCTTAGCTAGGGAGCTGTTTTTT	CASSLARELFF
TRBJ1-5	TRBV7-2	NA	TGTGCCAGCAGCTTACAGGAGGGAGTGAGAGGCCAGCCCCAGCATTTT	CASSLQEGVRGQPQHF
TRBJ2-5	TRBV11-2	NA	TGTGCCAGCAGATCCGTCGAGGGAGGCCAGTACTTC	CASRSVEGGQYF
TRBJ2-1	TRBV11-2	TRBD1	TGTGCCAGCAGACAGGGACAGGGCGGTTACAATGAGCAGTTCTTC	CASRQGQGGYNEQFF
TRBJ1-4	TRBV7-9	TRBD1	TGTGCCAGCAGCCGACGGGACAGGGGGAAACTGTTTTTT	CASSRRDRGKLFF
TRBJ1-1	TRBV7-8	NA	TGTGCCAGCAGCTTAGTTGATGAGTGGACTGAAGCTTTCTTT	CASSLVDEWTEAFF
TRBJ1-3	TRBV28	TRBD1	TGTGCCAGCAGTTTATTCACAGGGGCTGGAAACACCATATATTTT	CASSLFTGAGNTIYF